A single sample is the source of the 21 T cell receptor beta chains below, sequenced in a study of T cell repertoires in cytomegalovirus infection. In TCRdb, the reads were re-called with MiXCR into one record per CDR3 protein. The table shows 650,000 to 900,000 distinct CDR3 sequences, with 30% to 35% occurring only once. No antigen has been assigned to these receptors. The sequencing used cultured CD8+ T cells from PBMCs, collected from culture after CMV antigen stimulation. The receptors were gathered from a human donor in good health (CMV status not recorded). Some clones in this sample may be carry-over from other donors' samples.

This clonotype was seen only a few times. This sequence joins TRBV19 and TRBJ2-3; D ambiguous. Germline V gene data show CDR1 as LNHDA and CDR2 as SQIVND (reference sequence). The CDR3 covers 12 residues. V lost 6 bases and J lost 5, with 9 bases in between. CDR3 bases: TGTGCCAGTAGAAGAATCGGAGATACGCAGTATTTT. Translating it yields CASRRIGDTQYF.

V and J are TRBV6-1 and TRBJ1-1; 7 bases align to TRBD1. V was clipped by 3 bases and J by 4 bases; unmatched bases: 14. This CDR3 has 17 residues. Germline CDR1 MNHNS, CDR2 SASEGT. The CDR3 loop is CASSDERRQGYFTEAFF. The CDR3 DNA reads TGTGCCAGCAGTGATGAGAGGAGACAGGGATATTTCACTGAAGCTTTCTTT.

The CDR3 protein is CASSSRGQAHNEQFF. CDR3 DNA sequence: TGCGCCAGCAGCTCGCGGGGGCAGGCGCACAATGAGCAGTTCTTC. The chain carries TRBV5-1 and TRBJ2-1; a weak D match, TRBD2 (7 bases). Trimming took 3 bases from V and 5 from J, leaving 15 bases between them. Germline V gene sequence: CDR1 SGHRS, CDR2 YFSETQ. The CDR3 is 15 residues long.

V usage is TRBV12-3 or TRBV12-4 and J usage is TRBJ1-5; D is ambiguous. Trimming shortened V by 6 bases and J by 0 bases, and 12 bases separated the two germline ends. This CDR3 region has 15 residues. In DNA, the CDR3 is TGTGCCAGCAGCCAAAGGACGGCTAGCAATCAGCCCCAGCATTTT. It encodes CASSQRTASNQPQHF.

The chain combines TRBV6-6 with TRBJ1-1, with 9 bases matching TRBD1. The V gene's germline CDR1 is MNHNY and CDR2 SVGAGI (reference sequence). The CDR3 is 13 amino acids. This CDR3 is CAAQTGGNTEAFF. The CDR3 bases are TGTGCTGCTCAGACAGGGGGGAACACTGAAGCTTTCTTT.

This chain links TRBV4-1 with TRBJ2-7; D perhaps matches TRBD2 (6 bases). V shed 4 bases and J shed 1 base, with 11 bases lying between them. Germline V gene data show CDR1 as MGHRA and CDR2 as YSYEKL. The length of the CDR3 is 14 residues. The CDR3 is CASSPLGGSYEQYV. The CDR3 DNA sequence: TGCGCCAGCAGCCCTCTAGGAGGGTCCTACGAGCAGTACGTC.

The chain couples TRBV12-3 or TRBV12-4 to TRBJ1-2, with 7 bases fitting TRBD1. The CDR3 sequence is 12 residues long. The trim removed 3 bases at V and 7 bases at J, leaving 2 bases unmatched. The CDR3 spells CASSFKGAGYTF. CDR3 bases: TGTGCCAGCAGTTTCAAGGGGGCTGGCTACACCTTC.

V and J are TRBV29-1 and TRBJ1-1, with D hard to call. CDR3 length: 13 residues. Germline V lookup: CDR1 SQVTM, CDR2 ANQGSEA. V was shortened by 0 bases and J by 2 bases, with 7 bases between the two germline ends. In DNA form, the CDR3 reads TGCAGCGTTGAAGAGGGAGATAACACTGAAGCTTTCTTT. Protein product: CSVEEGDNTEAFF.

As to this clonotype: Mismatch with germline at one junction end may stem from a read error. The gene calls are TRBV27 and TRBJ2-2, with a possible D match to TRBD1 (6 bases). The CDR3 contains 14 residues. Germline V gene sequence: CDR1 MNHEY, CDR2 SMNVEV (reference sequence). The CDR3 here is CANSLYGDNGELFF. CDR3 DNA sequence: TGTGCCAACAGTTTATATGGGGACAACGGGGAGCTGTTTTTT.

The rearrangement uses TRBV6-6 and TRBJ1-4; TRBD1 agrees at 8 bases. This CDR3 contains 15 residues. Germline V CDR1 and CDR2: MNHNY, SVGAGI (reference sequence). V was clipped by 6 bases and J by 7 bases; unmatched bases: 10. The CDR3 spells CASRETDRDFEKLFF. The CDR3 bases are TGTGCCAGCAGAGAAACGGACAGGGATTTTGAAAAACTGTTTTTT.

In this sample, this clonotype turned up a few times. The chain uses TRBV7-9 and TRBJ2-1, with D possibly being TRBD1 (6 bases). This CDR3 contains 18 residues. Deletions cut 2 bases from V and 0 bases from J, with 17 bases between. Looked up from germline, CDR1 is SEHNR and CDR2 is FQNEAQ (reference sequence). For the CDR3, the DNA is TGTGCCAGCAGCTTATTTGAATTGGGACAACGCTCCTACAATGAGCAGTTCTTC. Translating it yields CASSLFELGQRSYNEQFF.

This rearrangement joins TRBV6-1 to TRBJ1-5, with D possibly matching TRBD1 (5 bases). Trimming took 8 bases from V and 2 from J, leaving 10 bases between them. CDR3 length: 13 amino acids. Germline CDR1 is MNHNS and CDR2 is SASEGT. DNA of the CDR3: TGTGCCAGCTTCTGGGACGGCAATCAGCCCCAGCATTTT. This translates into CASFWDGNQPQHF.

This clonotype was seen more than once but under ten times. The chain combines TRBV6-6 with TRBJ1-2, with a tentative D call TRBD1 (5 bases). Germline V gene lookup returns CDR1 MNHNY and CDR2 SVGAGI (reference sequence). This CDR3 comprises 16 residues. Trimming left V 2 bases short and J 2 bases short, with 15 bases between. The CDR3, as DNA: TGTGCCAGCAGTTACGAAATAGGCTGGGGGAACTATGGCTACACCTTC. Residues: CASSYEIGWGNYGYTF.

This clonotype was detected only a few times. The V gene is TRBV12-3 or TRBV12-4, the J gene TRBJ2-7; either TRBD1 or TRBD2 may supply D (6 bases each). CDR3 length: 17 residues. V dropped 0 bases and J dropped 2 bases, with 17 bases sitting between them. The CDR3 region is CASSLALITGDTYEQYF. The CDR3 region has the DNA TGTGCCAGCAGTTTAGCGCTCATAACGGGGGACACCTACGAGCAGTACTTC.

In this sample, this clonotype turned up many times. The chain uses TRBV7-9 and TRBJ2-7; the D gene could be TRBD1 or TRBD2 (5 bases each). V was shortened by 4 bases and J by 2 bases, with 12 bases between the two germline ends. The CDR3 spans 14 residues. The germline CDR1 and CDR2 sequences are SEHNR and FQNEAQ (reference sequence). DNA of the CDR3: TGTGCCAGCAGCTCCCGGGACCGGACCTACGAGCAGTACTTC. This sequence encodes CASSSRDRTYEQYF.

This clonotype has a count of ten or more. This rearrangement joins TRBV12-5 to TRBJ1-5; no reliable D call. The CDR3 length is 16 residues. V gave up 3 bases and J gave up 2 bases, with 14 bases separating them. CDR1 is LGHNT and CDR2 is FRNRAP in the germline V gene. The CDR3 spells CASGFLTDEGNQPQHF. The CDR3 nucleotides are TGTGCTAGTGGTTTCTTAACAGATGAAGGCAATCAGCCCCAGCATTTT.

The chain joins TRBV6-1 to TRBJ1-5, with a tentative D call TRBD1 (5 bases). This CDR3 spans 14 amino acids. The germline V gene has CDR1 MNHNS and CDR2 SASEGT. Trimming removed 6 bases from V and 4 bases from J, with 13 bases in between. The CDR3 nucleotides are TGTGCCAGCAGGGGACTCTTAGGGAATCAGCCCCAGCATTTT. Translation: CASRGLLGNQPQHF.

The J gene is TRBJ2-6, the V gene TRBV9; the D gene could be TRBD1 or TRBD2 (5 bases each). Germline CDR1 reads SGDLS; CDR2 reads YYNGEE. The length of the CDR3 is 15 residues. V lost 0 bases and J lost 4, with 8 bases in between. CDR3 bases: TGTGCCAGCAGCGTAGGAGGGACCGGGGCCAACGTCCTGACTTTC. Protein product: CASSVGGTGANVLTF.

The chain joins TRBV15 to TRBJ1-6; no clear D gene. This CDR3 has 13 amino acids. Germline CDR1 and CDR2: LNHNV and YYDKDF (reference sequence). Trimming removed 8 bases from V and 10 bases from J, with 15 bases in between. CDR3 amino acids: CATGVVPRSPLHF. CDR3 DNA: TGTGCCACCGGTGTGGTGCCCAGGTCACCCCTCCACTTT.

This chain connects TRBV28 to TRBJ1-2; D is possibly TRBD1 (5 bases). The CDR3 is 14 residues long. From germline, CDR1 is MDHEN and CDR2 SYDVKM. The V end lost 4 bases, the J end lost 4 bases, and 13 bases lay between the germline ends. CDR3 protein: CASSSKAGRYGYTF. The CDR3 nucleotides are TGTGCCAGCAGTTCCAAGGCAGGGCGCTATGGCTACACCTTC.

V and J are TRBV25-1 and TRBJ1-1; tentatively, D is TRBD1 (5 bases). Germline loops: CDR1 MGHDK, CDR2 SYGVNS. This CDR3 spans 11 amino acids. The ends were cut back, 4 bases at V and 6 bases at J, with 6 bases in the middle. This CDR3 is CASSVGAEAFF. The DNA for the CDR3 is TGTGCCAGCAGTGTGGGGGCTGAAGCTTTCTTT.